In this sample, the clone carrying this T cell receptor beta chain turned up a few times. As yet, its antigen is unknown. The germline CDR1 and CDR2 sequences are MNHEY and SVGEGT. The CDR3 has 15 residues. Trimming took 6 bases from V and 5 from J; bases not matched to a gene: 9. Amplified TCR beta CDR3 regions derived from RNA transcripts. First-round RT-PCR targeting the TCR CDR3 was performed with the HTBI primer set. Each CDR3 protein gets one entry after TCRdb re-called the multiplex PCR reads with MiXCR. This table holds about 380,000 distinct CDR3 sequences, around an eighth found once. This sample was taken from a study of T cells in Graves' hyperthyroidism and ophthalmopathy. General study points: From stable hyperthyroidism, ophthalmopathy was separated by a 13 V-J model.

J is TRBJ2-1 and V is TRBV6-2 or TRBV6-3; 8 bases are shared with TRBD1. Sequenced material: blood. The sequence was collected from a man aged 25 to 40 with Graves' hyperthyroidism that later progressed to Graves' ophthalmopathy. DNA for the CDR3: TGTGCCAGCAGGGTGGACAGGGTTGGAGACAATGAGCAGTTCTTC. Translation gives CASRVDRVGDNEQFF.